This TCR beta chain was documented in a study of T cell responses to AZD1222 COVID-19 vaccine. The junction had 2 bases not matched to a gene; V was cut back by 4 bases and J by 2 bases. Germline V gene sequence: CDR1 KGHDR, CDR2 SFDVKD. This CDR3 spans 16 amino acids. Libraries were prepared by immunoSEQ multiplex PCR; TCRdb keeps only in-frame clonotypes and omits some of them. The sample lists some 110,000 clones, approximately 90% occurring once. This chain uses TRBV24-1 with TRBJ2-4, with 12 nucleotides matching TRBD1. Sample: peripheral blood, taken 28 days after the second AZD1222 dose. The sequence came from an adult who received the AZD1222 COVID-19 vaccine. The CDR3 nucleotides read TGTGCCACCAGTGAAGGGGACAGGGGGCCCAAAAACATTCAGTACTTC. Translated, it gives CATSEGDRGPKNIQYF.